This TCR beta chain was captured by sequencing in a study of shared clonotypes between healthy human individuals. Participating donors were healthy, HIV-negative adults free of recent acute infections or vaccinations. PCR replicates from unsorted PBMC used roughly 300 ng DNA, and this amount was 25,000 to 35,000 T cell genomes. Per the original data handling: Filtering differed because ImmunoSEQ produced junction-only sequences that carried no quality scores. Generated by immunoSEQ multiplex PCR, the TCRdb table keeps only in-frame clones and is missing some. V and J calls and clone size are as listed in that table; D and trimming were resolved from the DNA. Of fewer than 650,000 clones detected, around three quarters appear once; the ten largest clones hold 9.5% to 15%. This CDR3 is 14 amino acids long. V lost 5 bases to trimming and J lost 2 bases; unmatched junction nucleotides: 4. Germline CDR1 reads LNHDA; CDR2 reads SQIVND (reference sequence).

V and J are TRBV19 and TRBJ2-7, with 9 bases that match TRBD1. What was sequenced was PBMCs. The clonotype comes from a woman aged 40 to 55 in good health. Some clones in this sample may be carry-over from other donors' samples. The DNA of the CDR3 is TGTGCCAGTAGTGGGACAGGGAGTACCTACGAGCAGTACTTC. Protein sequence: CASSGTGSTYEQYF.